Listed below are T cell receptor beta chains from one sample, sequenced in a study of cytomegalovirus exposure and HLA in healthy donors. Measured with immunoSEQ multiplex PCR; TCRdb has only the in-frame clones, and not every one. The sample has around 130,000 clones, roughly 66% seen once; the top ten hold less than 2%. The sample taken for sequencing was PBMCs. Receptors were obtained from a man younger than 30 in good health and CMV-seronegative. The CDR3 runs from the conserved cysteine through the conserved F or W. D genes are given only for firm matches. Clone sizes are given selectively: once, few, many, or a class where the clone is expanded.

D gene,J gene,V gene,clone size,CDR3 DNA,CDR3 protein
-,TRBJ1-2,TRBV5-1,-,TGCGCCAGCAGCTTGGGAGTTGACTATGGCTACACCTTC,CASSLGVDYGYTF
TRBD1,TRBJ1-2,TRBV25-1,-,TGTGCCAGCAGTGGACAGGGGGCCTATGGCTACACCTTC,CASSGQGAYGYTF
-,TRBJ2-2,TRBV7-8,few,TGTGCCAGCAGCCCCCGGAGGGCGGACACCGGGGAGCTGTTTTTT,CASSPRRADTGELFF
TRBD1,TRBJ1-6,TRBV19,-,TGTGCCAGCGGGACAGACCGCTATAATTCACCCCTCCACTTT,CASGTDRYNSPLHF
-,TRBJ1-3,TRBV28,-,TGTGCCAGCAGTTTAAAGCGGGAAACATTCTCTGGAAACACCATATATTTT,CASSLKRETFSGNTIYF
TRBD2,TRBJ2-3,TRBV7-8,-,TGTGCCAGCAGCCTGGGACTAGCGGATACGCAGTATTTT,CASSLGLADTQYF
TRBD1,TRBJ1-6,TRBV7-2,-,TGTGCCAGCAGCTTATTAGGGGGCAGGTCACCCCTCCACTTT,CASSLLGGRSPLHF
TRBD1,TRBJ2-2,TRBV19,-,TGTGCCAGTAGTACTATGGACAGGGCACCGCCCGGGGAGCTGTTTTTT,CASSTMDRAPPGELFF
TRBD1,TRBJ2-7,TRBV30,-,TGTGCCCTCTCAAATGCCGGGACAGGGTTTAGCTACGAGCAGTACTTC,CALSNAGTGFSYEQYF
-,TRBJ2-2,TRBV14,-,TGTGCCAGCAGCCAAGATCTGAACACCGGGGAGCTGTTTTTT,CASSQDLNTGELFF
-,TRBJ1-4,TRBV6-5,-,TGTGCCAGCAGTTACTCAGTGGGCGTATCCAAGGAAAAACTGTTTTTT,CASSYSVGVSKEKLFF
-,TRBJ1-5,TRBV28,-,TGTGCCAGCAGACATGTTGGGGCAGCAGAACAGCCCCAGCATTTT,CASRHVGAAEQPQHF
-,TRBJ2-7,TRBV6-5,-,TGTGCCAGCAGTTACGTTCAGGGCAGCTCCTACGAGCAGTACTTC,CASSYVQGSSYEQYF
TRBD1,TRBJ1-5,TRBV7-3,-,TGTGCCAGCAGCGACCGGTGGACAGGGGGCAGATTGGGCAATCAGCCCCAGCATTTT,CASSDRWTGGRLGNQPQHF
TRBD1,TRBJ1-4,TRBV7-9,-,TGTGCCAGCAGCTGGGGACAGGGATCGGGTTCTAATGAAAAACTGTTTTTT,CASSWGQGSGSNEKLFF
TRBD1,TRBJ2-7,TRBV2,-,TGTGCCAGCCGAGGGGGACAGACCCACGAGCAGTACTTC,CASRGGQTHEQYF
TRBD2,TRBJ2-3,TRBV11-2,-,TGTGCCAGCAGCTTTCCACTAGCGGGATTCACAGATACGCAGTATTTT,CASSFPLAGFTDTQYF
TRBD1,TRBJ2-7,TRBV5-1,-,TGCGCCAGCAGCTCAGAGCCGGGACAGGGGAGGTACGAGCAGTACTTC,CASSSEPGQGRYEQYF
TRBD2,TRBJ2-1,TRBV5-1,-,TGCGCCACCGGGCTAGCGGTCCCAGAGCAGTTCTTC,CATGLAVPEQFF
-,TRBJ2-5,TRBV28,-,TGTGCCAGCAGCCGAGCAGAGACCCAGTACTTC,CASSRAETQYF
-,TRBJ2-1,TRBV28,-,TGTGCCAGCAGTTGGAACAGCTACAATGAGCAGTTCTTC,CASSWNSYNEQFF
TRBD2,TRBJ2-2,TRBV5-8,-,TGTGCCAGCAGCACACTAGCGGGAGCAGCCGAGCTGTTTTTT,CASSTLAGAAELFF
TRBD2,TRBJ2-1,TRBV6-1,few,TGTGCCAGCAGTGAAGGGACTAGCGGGAGTAATGAGCAGTTCTTC,CASSEGTSGSNEQFF
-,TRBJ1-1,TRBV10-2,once,TGCGCCAGCAGTGAGAGTTGGAGGACTGAAGCTTTCTTT,CASSESWRTEAFF
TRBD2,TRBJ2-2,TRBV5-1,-,TGCGCCAGCAGCAGCGGGGACTGGAACACCGGGGAGCTGTTTTTT,CASSSGDWNTGELFF